The 10 T cell receptor beta chains below come from one sample, sequenced in a study of blood T cell repertoires in COVID-19. Repertoires were generated with immunoSEQ multiplex PCR, while TCRdb's copy carries only in-frame clones and drops some. The sample carries 40,000 or so clones, under 90% recorded once. The specimen sequenced was peripheral blood. The receptors were sampled from a human donor in a cohort sampled during active COVID-19.

The rearrangement joins TRBV7-9 to TRBJ2-7; 7 bases line up with TRBD1. The germline CDR1 and CDR2 sequences are SEHNR and FQNEAQ (reference sequence). V was clipped by 4 bases and J by 2 bases; unmatched bases: 5. This CDR3 spans 14 amino acids. The CDR3 spells CASSSTRGPYEQYF. The CDR3 DNA follows: TGTGCCAGCAGCTCAACAAGGGGGCCCTACGAGCAGTACTTC.

The rearrangement links TRBV6-5 to TRBJ1-2; 11 nucleotides agree with TRBD1. The V gene's germline CDR1 is MNHEY and CDR2 SVGAGI. V trimming: 7 bases; J trimming: 8 bases; junction bases outside the gene matches: 12. This CDR3 is built from 15 residues. Written as DNA, the CDR3 is TGTGCCAGCACCTCTGTGGGACAGGGGGAAGGGGGCTACACCTTC. It specifies CASTSVGQGEGGYTF.

The chain has TRBV6-2 or TRBV6-3 and TRBJ2-7; D is uncertain. The CDR3 contains 14 residues. The V gene's germline CDR1 is MNHEY and CDR2 SVGEGT. Trimming stripped 2 bases from V and 0 bases from J, with 8 bases between. CDR3: CASSYGTASYEQYF. The DNA for the CDR3 is TGTGCCAGCAGTTACGGTACAGCCTCCTACGAGCAGTACTTC.

The chain is built from TRBV5-1 and TRBJ1-1; possible D gene TRBD1, 6 bases. CDR1 is SGHRS, CDR2 YFSETQ, per germline. Trimming pared 0 bases from V and 2 bases from J, leaving 11 bases between. This CDR3 has 15 residues. The CDR3 bases are TGCGCCAGCAGCTTGGCCGGGGGGCCTAACACTGAAGCTTTCTTT. Protein: CASSLAGGPNTEAFF.

The chain has TRBV6-5 and TRBJ1-6, with unresolved D. The V end was cut by 0 bases, the J end by 8 bases, with 11 bases between. Germline values: CDR1 MNHEY, CDR2 SVGAGI. The CDR3 is made up of 15 amino acids. The CDR3 reads CASSYSVRGDSPLHF. As DNA, the CDR3 is TGTGCCAGCAGTTACTCCGTTCGGGGAGATTCACCCCTCCACTTT.

This clone was observed a single time. The gene calls are TRBV6-1 and TRBJ1-1, with a tentative D call TRBD1 (5 bases). V was clipped by 2 bases and J by 2 bases, with 12 bases between them. The CDR3 contains 15 residues. From germline, CDR1 is MNHNS and CDR2 SASEGT. The CDR3 DNA reads as TGTGCCAGCAGTGAATCGGTAGGGGAAAACACTGAAGCTTTCTTT. Protein: CASSESVGENTEAFF.

The chain is built from TRBV7-9 and TRBJ2-2, with 7 nucleotides matching TRBD1. The V gene end was trimmed by 6 bases and the J gene end by 3 bases; junction bases not matched to a gene: 16. CDR1 is SEHNR and CDR2 is FQNEAQ in the germline V gene (reference sequence). This CDR3 spans 18 amino acids. The DNA of the CDR3 is TGTGCCAGCAGTCACAAAGACAGGGCGGAGTGGGACACCGGGGAGCTGTTTTTT. Amino acids: CASSHKDRAEWDTGELFF.

The genes are TRBV10-3 and TRBJ1-2; the D gene is possibly TRBD1 (6 bases). Trimming removed 10 bases from V and 2 bases from J, with 8 bases in between. Germline values: CDR1 ENHRY, CDR2 SYGVKD. The CDR3 runs 11 residues. DNA for the CDR3: TGTGCCACCGGGACAAACTATGGCTACACCTTC. It translates to CATGTNYGYTF.

A single count supports this clone. The J gene is TRBJ2-3, the V gene TRBV7-8; 7 bases map to TRBD1. This CDR3 is built from 15 residues. V was clipped by 5 bases and J by 1 base; unmatched bases: 6. CDR1 SGHVS and CDR2 FQNEAQ come from the germline V gene. CDR3 in amino acids: CASSNRQGRTDTQYF. Written as DNA, the CDR3 is TGTGCCAGCAGCAACCGACAGGGTCGCACAGATACGCAGTATTTT.

J is TRBJ2-7 and V is TRBV11-2, with D perhaps TRBD1 (5 bases). The germline CDR1 and CDR2 sequences are SGHAT and FQNNGV. The CDR3 extends over 16 amino acids. V was pared by 1 base and J by 2 bases, with 15 bases between. CDR3 bases: TGTGCCAGCAGCTTAGGCCCAGGGAACCCTACCTACGAGCAGTACTTC. It encodes CASSLGPGNPTYEQYF.